The 25 T cell receptor beta chains listed next were all sequenced from one sample in a study of metastatic and nonmetastatic thyroid tumors. TCRdb reanalyzed the PCR reads with MiXCR. Altogether about 22,000 clones are present, approximately 14% being singletons, with the ten largest covering about 14%. There were no patients who had received any treatment before thyroid surgery. Sample: tumor tissue. Receptors were obtained from a female donor with papillary thyroid cancer or a benign thyroid nodule (not recorded which). Some clones in this sample may be carry-over from other donors' samples.

This clone appeared many times. V gene TRBV11-1 combines with J gene TRBJ2-3; 10 nucleotides line up with TRBD2. V shed 3 bases and J 3 bases; nucleotides not matched to a gene: 12. CDR1 SGHAT and CDR2 FQDESV come from the germline V gene (reference sequence). The CDR3 extends over 18 amino acids. CDR3 sequence (DNA): TGTGCCAGCAGCTTGGGCCTAGCGGGGGTCCGGGATACAGATACGCAGTATTTT. Translating it yields CASSLGLAGVRDTDTQYF.

This clone was detected only a few times. This rearrangement joins TRBV6-2 or TRBV6-3 to TRBJ1-2, with D perhaps matching TRBD1 (6 bases). Trimming removed 5 bases at V and 14 bases at J, with 24 bases between. This CDR3 region has 14 residues. The germline V gene has CDR1 MNHEY and CDR2 SVGEGT. CDR3 in amino acids: CASSLTGRLGGETF. In DNA, the CDR3 is TGTGCCAGCAGTCTTACAGGGCGACTCGGGGGGGAGACCTTC.

This clone was seen ten or more times. This sequence may be a read error, since a much larger clone differs from it by one base. This chain joins TRBV2 and TRBJ1-5, with unresolved D. The CDR3 has 13 amino acids. Between the trimmed V and J ends, which lost 1 base and 5 bases, there was a span of 6 bases. The germline V gene encodes CDR1 SNHLY and CDR2 FYNNEI. CDR3 coding DNA: TGTGCCAGCAGTGAAGGGAGGTATCAGCCCCAGCATTTT. Translating it yields CASSEGRYQPQHF.

As for this clone: This may be a read error: a much more frequent sequence differs by one nucleotide. J is TRBJ1-1 and V is TRBV14; no reliable D call. The CDR3 covers 13 residues. Germline V CDR1 and CDR2: SGHDN, FVKESK. V lost 7 bases and J lost 7, with 16 bases in between. The CDR3 loop reads CASIHRVSGEAFF. In nucleotides, the CDR3 is TGTGCCAGCATCCATCGGGTATCCGGTGAAGCTTTCTTT. The full variable domain, with the rest looked up from reference TRBV14 and TRBJ1-1, is EAGVTQFPSHSVIEKGQTVTLRCDPISGHDNLYWYRRVMGKEIKFLLHFVKESKQDESGMPNNRFLAERTGGTYSTLKVQPAELEDSGVYFCASIHRVSGEAFFGQGTRLTVV.

This clone was counted a few times. A single base separates this from a much larger clone, so it may be a read error. Different DNA sequences within this sample yield the same CDR3. This rearrangement joins TRBV20-1 to TRBJ2-5; 7 bases line up with TRBD1. J lost 5 bases, V lost 4 bases, and 10 bases had no gene match. There are 14 residues in the CDR3. The germline CDR1 and CDR2 sequences are DFQATT and SNEGSKA (reference sequence). CDR3 sequence reads: CSATPSGRGETQYF. The CDR3 coding sequence is TGCAGTGCTACCCCTAGTGGCAGGGGGGAGACCCAGTACTTC.

In its sample, this clone was seen many times. The J gene is TRBJ2-1, the V gene TRBV20-1; D gene unclear. This CDR3 has 14 residues. From germline, CDR1 is DFQATT and CDR2 SNEGSKA (reference sequence). V dropped 5 bases and J dropped 0 bases, with 11 bases sitting between them. The CDR3 reads CSARVFSSYNEQFF. The CDR3 coding sequence is TGCAGTGCTCGCGTGTTCAGCTCCTACAATGAGCAGTTCTTC.

This chain connects TRBV28 to TRBJ2-7; D gene uncertain. Germline V lookup: CDR1 MDHEN, CDR2 SYDVKM. V was shortened by 6 bases and J by 3 bases, with 3 bases between the two germline ends. This CDR3 has 10 residues. CDR3 in DNA: TGTGCCAGCAGGGGCTACGAGCAGTACTTC. It translates to CASRGYEQYF.

V and J are TRBV6-1 and TRBJ1-1, with a tentative D call TRBD1 (6 bases). Germline CDR1 is MNHNS and CDR2 is SASEGT. This CDR3 contains 14 residues. Deletions cut 6 bases from V and 4 bases from J, with 15 bases between. CDR3 nucleotide sequence: TGTGCCAGCAGCGCCGGGGTACAGGGCACTGAAGCTTTCTTT. Translated, it gives CASSAGVQGTEAFF.

This clone was detected many times. The genes are TRBV20-1 and TRBJ2-3; 8 bases agree with TRBD2. The V segment lost 7 bases and the J segment 4 bases; nucleotides outside the gene matches: 7. CDR1 is DFQATT, CDR2 SNEGSKA, per germline (reference sequence). This CDR3 comprises 13 residues. The CDR3 loop is CSVAGRGADTQYF. For the CDR3, the DNA is TGCAGTGTGGCCGGGCGGGGGGCAGATACGCAGTATTTT.

Ten or more counts support this clone. The V call is TRBV2, the J call TRBJ1-1; no reliable D call. Germline V lookup: CDR1 SNHLY, CDR2 FYNNEI. The CDR3 is made up of 11 amino acids. V shed 5 bases and J shed 5 bases, with 6 bases lying between them. Here the CDR3 DNA reads TGTGCCAGCAGTCCAAGGACTGAAGCTTTCTTT. This sequence encodes CASSPRTEAFF.

This clone was observed at least ten times. The chain recombines TRBV3-1 with TRBJ1-1, with 9 nucleotides matching TRBD1. J lost 1 base, V lost 6 bases, and 3 bases had no gene match. Germline assignment: CDR1 LGHDT and CDR2 YNNKEL (reference sequence). CDR3 length: 14 amino acids. The CDR3 DNA follows: TGTGCCAGCAGACCGGGACAGGGGAACACTGAAGCTTTCTTT. Its translation is CASRPGQGNTEAFF.

This clone was recorded at least ten times. Additional DNA sequences in this sample encode the identical CDR3. The rearrangement joins TRBV9 to TRBJ2-3; 10 bases are shared with TRBD2. Germline V gene data show CDR1 as SGDLS and CDR2 as YYNGEE. Trimming took 5 bases from V and 0 from J; bases not matched to a gene: 6. The CDR3 is 16 residues long. CDR3 sequence reads: CASSPGLASSTDTQYF. DNA of the CDR3: TGTGCCAGCAGTCCGGGACTAGCGTCTAGCACAGATACGCAGTATTTT.

This clone showed up many times. The rearrangement uses TRBV30 and TRBJ1-3; D gene uncertain. The ends were cut back, 0 bases at V and 0 bases at J, with 3 bases in the middle. Per the germline V gene, CDR1 is GTSNPN and CDR2 is SVGIG (reference sequence). This CDR3 comprises 13 residues. CDR3 DNA: TGTGCCTGGAGTGTAAACTCTGGAAACACCATATATTTT. Residues: CAWSVNSGNTIYF.

This clone was detected many times. The V gene is TRBV5-1, the J gene TRBJ2-1, with D perhaps TRBD1 (7 bases). This CDR3 comprises 17 residues. V was trimmed by 0 bases and J by 4 bases, leaving 17 bases between them. Germline-derived CDR1 and CDR2 are SGHRS and YFSETQ. Here the CDR3 reads CASSLAMAGGGYNEQFF. The DNA of the CDR3 is TGCGCCAGCAGCTTGGCGATGGCAGGGGGAGGATACAATGAGCAGTTCTTC.

This clone was recorded a few times. The gene calls are TRBV19 and TRBJ2-2, with D uncertain. The CDR3 length is 14 residues. The V gene's germline CDR1 is LNHDA and CDR2 SQIVND (reference sequence). V was trimmed by 0 bases and J by 8 bases, leaving 10 bases between them. The CDR3 sequence: CASSIDHGAGELFF. CDR3 in DNA: TGTGCCAGTAGTATAGATCATGGCGCTGGGGAGCTGTTTTTT.

By its share, this clone is medium-sized. The chain carries TRBV6-1 and TRBJ1-1, with 7 bases that match TRBD1. CDR3 length: 14 residues. CDR1 MNHNS and CDR2 SASEGT come from the germline V gene. The trim removed 6 bases at V and 3 bases at J, leaving 7 bases unmatched. The CDR3 DNA reads TGTGCCAGCAGCCGGACAGGTTGGGACACTGAAGCTTTCTTT. Its translation is CASSRTGWDTEAFF.

As regards this clone: A much larger clone differs from this one at a single base, so this may be a read error. The rearrangement joins TRBV29-1 to TRBJ1-2; D gene unclear. The germline CDR1 and CDR2 sequences are SQVTM and ANQGSEA. V was cut by 6 bases and J by 1 base, with 12 bases left in between. CDR3 size: 13 residues. The DNA of the CDR3 is TGCAGCGTCAGGTACATTTTTAACTATGGCTACACCTTC. Its protein is CSVRYIFNYGYTF.

At least ten counts were recorded for this clone. This rearrangement joins TRBV7-9 to TRBJ2-3; TRBD1 agrees at 10 bases. The CDR3 extends over 14 amino acids. Germline assignment: CDR1 SEHNR and CDR2 FQNEAQ (reference sequence). V was clipped by 5 bases and J by 5 bases; unmatched bases: 4. CDR3 residues: CASSLGQGIDTQYF. CDR3 bases: TGTGCCAGCAGCCTGGGACAGGGGATAGATACGCAGTATTTT. Drawing the rest from reference TRBV7-9 and TRBJ2-3, the complete variable domain is DTGVSQNPRHKITKRGQNVTFRCDPISEHNRLYWYRQTLGQGPEFLTYFQNEAQLEKSRLLSDRFSAERPKGSFSTLEIQRTEQGDSAMYLCASSLGQGIDTQYFGPGTRLTVL.

This clone was seen at least ten times. The chain joins TRBV7-9 to TRBJ1-2; a weak D match, TRBD1 (6 bases). The germline V gene has CDR1 SEHNR and CDR2 FQNEAQ (reference sequence). V shed 2 bases and J shed 8 bases, with 18 bases lying between them. CDR3 size: 15 residues. The CDR3 here is CASSLSGGQGRGYTF. CDR3 DNA sequence: TGTGCCAGCAGCTTATCTGGTGGCCAGGGGAGAGGCTACACCTTC.

The sample holds many counts of this clone. The V and J genes are TRBV2 and TRBJ1-5; D not certain. Germline V gives CDR1 SNHLY, CDR2 FYNNEI. The ends were cut back, 6 bases at V and 11 bases at J, with 11 bases in the middle. This CDR3 comprises 11 residues. CDR3 residues: CASRGVLAQHF. DNA of the CDR3: TGTGCCAGCAGGGGCGTTTTGGCCCAGCATTTT.

This clone was seen a handful of times. The junction and the germline gene differ at one end; a read error may be behind it. The rearrangement joins TRBV19 to TRBJ2-1, with 8 positions matching TRBD1. The CDR3 sequence is 14 residues long. Germline CDR1 LNHDA, CDR2 SQIVND (reference sequence). The CDR3 DNA sequence: TGTGCCAGTAGTACCCGACAGGGGTGGAATGATCAGTTCTTC. This gives the protein CASSTRQGWNDQFF.

The sample holds many counts of this clone. V usage is TRBV6-1 and J usage is TRBJ1-2; D is unresolved. Looked up from germline, CDR1 is MNHNS and CDR2 is SASEGT. V was clipped by 6 bases and J by 3 bases, with 17 bases between them. The CDR3 is 15 amino acids. The CDR3 spells CASRASSRSDYGYTF. The CDR3 DNA follows: TGTGCCAGCAGAGCCTCCTCCAGGAGTGACTATGGCTACACCTTC.

The table lists this clone with many counts. The chain joins TRBV7-2 to TRBJ1-2; 7 bases are a match to TRBD1. The CDR3 loop spans 14 amino acids. From germline, CDR1 is SGHTA and CDR2 FQGNSA. V lost 2 bases, J lost 8 bases, and 8 bases stayed unmatched. The CDR3 loop is CASSLSTGDLGYTF. In nucleotides, the CDR3 is TGTGCCAGCAGCTTATCTACAGGGGATCTCGGCTACACCTTC.

The chain combines TRBV28 with TRBJ1-2; D may be TRBD1 (5 bases). Per germline, CDR1 MDHEN and CDR2 SYDVKM. The V end lost 5 bases, the J end lost 2 bases, and 12 bases lay between the germline ends. The CDR3 has 14 amino acids. The CDR3 sequence is CASSPMGENYGYTF. The CDR3 nucleotides read TGTGCCAGCAGTCCCATGGGGGAGAACTATGGCTACACCTTC.

There are many counts of this clone. The V and J genes are TRBV7-6 and TRBJ1-3; no reliable D call. Trimming stripped 0 bases from V and 0 bases from J, with 12 bases between. The CDR3 runs to 17 residues. Looked up from germline, CDR1 is SGHVS and CDR2 is FNYEAQ. CDR3 bases: TGTGCCAGCAGCTTAGCGGGTCCGGGCCTCTCTGGAAACACCATATATTTT. It translates to CASSLAGPGLSGNTIYF.